This TCR beta chain emerged from a study of control samples from healthy donors and cancer patients. Germline CDR1 MDHEN, CDR2 SYDVKM. Between the trimmed V and J ends, which lost 2 bases and 4 bases, there was a span of 6 bases. The CDR3 is made up of 12 amino acids. The method was immunoSEQ multiplex PCR; TCRdb's version includes in-frame clones alone and lacks a portion of them. The table has 100,000 to 150,000 clones, roughly 92% seen once. The rearrangement uses TRBV28 and TRBJ2-7, with D unresolved. The sample consisted of blood. This TCR came from a man younger than 30 in good health. The CDR3 DNA reads as TGTGCCAGCAGTTTAGTGGGGTACGAGCAGTACTTC. Its translation: CASSLVGYEQYF.